Listed here are 21 T cell receptor beta chains from one sample, sequenced in a study of human T cells and chemical hapten exposure. One entry per CDR3 protein, called by TCRdb with MiXCR from the RACE reads. Of a few hundred thousand distinct CDR3 sequences in the sample, roughly 6% were seen once. Documented time point: patch test 2, 6 weeks after DPC sensitization. The sample's treatment: therapeutic diphenylcyclopropenone sensitization with weekly scalp DPC. Here the sequenced sample was whole blood, taken in connection with sensitization to the hapten diphenylcyclopropenone (DPC). These receptors all stem from a woman younger than 35 with alopecia areata. Some clones in this sample may be carry-over from other donors' samples.

This clonotype was counted only a few times. This chain connects TRBV13 to TRBJ2-3, with 11 bases identical to TRBD2. Losses at the gene ends were 4 bases for V and 2 bases for J; bases not matched to a gene: 11. This CDR3 spans 18 amino acids. The germline V gene encodes CDR1 PRHDT and CDR2 FYEKMQ (reference sequence). The CDR3 loop is CASSSPRLAGLATDTQYF. In DNA form, the CDR3 reads TGTGCCAGCAGCTCGCCCAGACTAGCGGGGTTAGCCACAGATACGCAGTATTTT.

The rearrangement joins TRBV6-2 or TRBV6-3 to TRBJ2-2; TRBD2 might be the D (5 bases). V gave up 6 bases and J gave up 3 bases, with 11 bases separating them. Germline V lookup: CDR1 MNHEY, CDR2 SVGEGT. The CDR3 spans 14 residues. Here the CDR3 reads CASSTSGDTGELFF. The CDR3 DNA is TGTGCCAGCAGCACTAGTGGGGACACCGGGGAGCTGTTTTTT.

V and J are TRBV19 and TRBJ2-1, with 7 bases that match TRBD1. There are 13 residues in the CDR3. The V segment lost 5 bases and the J segment 10 bases; nucleotides outside the gene matches: 8. Germline V gene data show CDR1 as LNHDA and CDR2 as SQIVND (reference sequence). CDR3 nucleotides: TGTGCCAGTAGTGCCCGACAGGGCGACGAGCAGTTCTTC. Translated: CASSARQGDEQFF.

This rearrangement joins TRBV7-9 to TRBJ2-3; D gene uncertain. This CDR3 comprises 15 residues. Trimming removed 5 bases from V and 4 bases from J, with 16 bases in between. Germline V lookup: CDR1 SEHNR, CDR2 FQNEAQ (reference sequence). CDR3 in amino acids: CASSPQHLRADTQYF. CDR3 in DNA: TGTGCCAGCAGCCCGCAACACCTTAGGGCAGATACGCAGTATTTT.

The chain joins TRBV10-3 to TRBJ2-6; D possibly matches TRBD1 or TRBD2 (5 bases each). Germline CDR1 reads ENHRY; CDR2 reads SYGVKD. This CDR3 contains 14 residues. Trimming removed 8 bases from V and 6 bases from J, with 14 bases in between. CDR3 residues: CAISFGGEANVLTF. The CDR3 DNA sequence: TGTGCCATCTCATTTGGGGGTGAGGCCAACGTCCTGACTTTC.

This clonotype appeared many times. V usage is TRBV27 and J usage is TRBJ1-6; 10 nucleotides line up with TRBD1. J lost 8 bases, V lost 6 bases, and 7 bases had no gene match. This CDR3 spans 15 amino acids. CDR1 is MNHEY and CDR2 is SMNVEV in the germline V gene (reference sequence). Here the CDR3 reads CASRPTGTGDSPLHF. CDR3 DNA: TGTGCCAGCAGACCTACCGGGACAGGGGATTCACCCCTCCACTTT.

In this sample, this clonotype turned up a few times. The chain is built from TRBV7-2 and TRBJ2-5; TRBD1 aligns across 7 bases. This CDR3 comprises 16 residues. The germline V gene encodes CDR1 SGHTA and CDR2 FQGNSA. V gave up 5 bases and J gave up 4 bases; unmatched junction bases: 13. The CDR3 spells CASSTGTDWSGETQYF. Written as DNA, the CDR3 is TGTGCCAGCAGCACCGGGACAGACTGGTCAGGAGAGACCCAGTACTTC.

The gene calls are TRBV7-2 and TRBJ2-5, with 9 bases fitting TRBD1. J was trimmed by 4 bases and V by 6 bases; bases with no gene match: 9. Germline values: CDR1 SGHTA, CDR2 FQGNSA. The CDR3 has 15 residues. This CDR3 reads CASRRKTGGRETQYF. The CDR3 DNA is TGTGCCAGCAGGAGAAAGACAGGGGGTCGAGAGACCCAGTACTTC.

This clonotype came up many times. V is TRBV10-3 and J is TRBJ1-2, with D unclear. CDR1 is ENHRY, CDR2 SYGVKD, per germline. The V end lost 8 bases, the J end lost 5 bases, and 18 bases lay between the germline ends. The CDR3 sequence is 14 residues long. Here the CDR3 DNA reads TGTGCCATCGGAAAAGACGCCGGGCGATATGGCTACACCTTC. Translation: CAIGKDAGRYGYTF.

The rearrangement joins TRBV18 to TRBJ1-2, with 9 positions matching TRBD1. J was trimmed by 3 bases and V by 1 base; bases with no gene match: 3. Germline CDR1 and CDR2: KGHSH and LQKENI. CDR3 length equals 15 residues. The CDR3 here is CASSPQGQGDYGYTF. In nucleotides, the CDR3 is TGTGCCAGCTCACCACAGGGACAGGGCGACTATGGCTACACCTTC.

V is TRBV4-3 and J is TRBJ2-3, with D maybe TRBD2 (5 bases). Germline lookup yields CDR1 LGHNA and CDR2 YSLEER. CDR3 length: 15 amino acids. The V gene lost 1 base and the J gene lost 3 bases, with 11 bases spanning the gap. CDR3 residues: CASSQGGLRTDTQYF. The CDR3 DNA is TGCGCCAGCAGCCAAGGCGGACTGAGAACAGATACGCAGTATTTT.

This clonotype was seen a handful of times. This rearrangement joins TRBV9 to TRBJ2-5; D may be TRBD2 (5 bases). Trimming shortened V by 4 bases and J by 1 base, and 14 bases separated the two germline ends. The CDR3 covers 15 residues. CDR1 is SGDLS and CDR2 is YYNGEE in the germline V gene. The CDR3 DNA reads as TGTGCCAGCAGCTTAGGAGGCGGCCCCCAAGAGACCCAGTACTTC. Translating it yields CASSLGGGPQETQYF.

The chain is built from TRBV20-1 and TRBJ1-6, with no clear D. The CDR3 loop spans 15 amino acids. The germline gives CDR1 DFQATT, CDR2 SNEGSKA (reference sequence). Trimming cost V 2 bases and J 10 bases, with 18 bases left between them. Written as DNA, the CDR3 is TGCAGTGCTAGACGCCCCTCCGGGGTTAGGTCACCCCTCCACTTT. This codes for CSARRPSGVRSPLHF.

This chain connects TRBV19 to TRBJ2-7; a possible D gene is TRBD2 (5 bases). Germline V CDR1 and CDR2: LNHDA, SQIVND (reference sequence). The germline V and J ends were trimmed by 8 bases and 3 bases, with 17 bases remaining between them. The CDR3 consists of 14 residues. The CDR3 bases are TGTGCCAGTTCGCAGAGGGTCGGAAGCTACGAGCAGTACTTC. Encoded protein: CASSQRVGSYEQYF.

This clonotype appeared a few times. The chain has TRBV5-1 and TRBJ1-1, with 8 nucleotides matching TRBD1. The CDR3 has 15 amino acids. The germline V gene encodes CDR1 SGHRS and CDR2 YFSETQ. V dropped 6 bases and J dropped 5; count of bases not matched to a gene: 12. The CDR3 here is CASTLLTGGFTEAFF. CDR3 sequence (DNA): TGCGCCAGCACTCTTTTAACAGGGGGTTTTACTGAAGCTTTCTTT.

With regard to this clonotype: Given a much more abundant clone one base away, this may be a read error. The chain carries TRBV27 and TRBJ2-6; D remains ambiguous. Trimming pared 7 bases from V and 2 bases from J, leaving 0 bases between. Per germline, CDR1 MNHEY and CDR2 SMNVEV (reference sequence). The length of the CDR3 is 11 residues. CDR3 sequence (DNA): TGTGCCAGCACTGGGGCCAACGTCCTGACTTTC. It codes for CASTGANVLTF.

The rearrangement links TRBV27 to TRBJ1-5, with D unclear. The length of the CDR3 is 14 residues. CDR1 and CDR2 from the germline V gene are MNHEY and SMNVEV (reference sequence). Trimming cost V 6 bases and J 0 bases, with 9 bases left between them. CDR3 region: CASSPGSSNQPQHF. The CDR3 DNA follows: TGTGCCAGCAGCCCCGGGAGTAGCAATCAGCCCCAGCATTTT.

This chain connects TRBV7-3 to TRBJ2-2; no clear D gene. Germline V gene sequence: CDR1 SGHTA, CDR2 FQGTGA. The CDR3 is 15 residues long. With 2 bases removed from V and 7 bases from J, the gap between germline ends came to 14 bases. CDR3 bases: TGTGCCAGCAGCTTATCTCAAGGGATGAGCGGGGAGCTGTTTTTT. Amino acids: CASSLSQGMSGELFF.

This chain links TRBV16 with TRBJ2-7, with 10 bases identical to TRBD2. The length of the CDR3 is 15 residues. Germline V CDR1 and CDR2: KGHSY, FQNENV. V shed 3 bases and J 2 bases; nucleotides not matched to a gene: 4. CDR3: CASSHPSGGTYEQYF. The CDR3, as DNA: TGTGCCAGCAGCCACCCTAGCGGGGGTACCTACGAGCAGTACTTC.

The chain uses TRBV27 and TRBJ1-5; unclear D gene. The ends were cut back, 3 bases at V and 7 bases at J, with 22 bases in the middle. Germline CDR1 and CDR2: MNHEY and SMNVEV (reference sequence). This CDR3 spans 17 amino acids. This CDR3 is CASSLTADLYAGQPQHF. The CDR3 DNA sequence: TGTGCCAGCAGTTTGACGGCAGACCTCTACGCGGGGCAGCCCCAGCATTTT.

CDR3 bases: TGTGCCAGCAGCTTCGAGGGACTACAAGAGACCCAGTACTTC. Amino acids: CASSFEGLQETQYF. J is TRBJ2-5 and V is TRBV11-1; the match to TRBD2 covers 7 bases. Trimming cost V 3 bases and J 2 bases; bases outside gene matches: 3. The CDR3 runs to 14 residues. Germline CDR1 SGHAT, CDR2 FQDESV (reference sequence).